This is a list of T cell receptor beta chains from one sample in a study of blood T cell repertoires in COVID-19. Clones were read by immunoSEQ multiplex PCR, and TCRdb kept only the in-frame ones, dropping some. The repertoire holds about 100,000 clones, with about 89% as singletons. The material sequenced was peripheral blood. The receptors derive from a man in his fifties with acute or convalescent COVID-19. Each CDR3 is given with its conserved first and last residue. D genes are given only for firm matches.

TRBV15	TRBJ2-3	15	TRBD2	TGTGCCACCAGCAGGGGAACGGGAGGGACAGATACGCAGTATTTT	CATSRGTGGTDTQYF
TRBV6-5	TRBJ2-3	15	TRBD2	TGTGCCAGCACCCTACTAGCGGATCCTGCCGATACGCAGTATTTT	CASTLLADPADTQYF
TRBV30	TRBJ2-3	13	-	TGTGCCTGGAGTGCACCGGGCACAGATACGCAGTATTTT	CAWSAPGTDTQYF
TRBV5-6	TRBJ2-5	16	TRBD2	TGTGCCAGCAGCTTTCGGCTAGCGGGAGGCGGGGAGACCCAGTACTTC	CASSFRLAGGGETQYF
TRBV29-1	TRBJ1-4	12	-	TGCAGCGTTGAAGATGCGGGGCGGAAACTGTTTTTT	CSVEDAGRKLFF
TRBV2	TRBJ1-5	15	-	TGTGCCAGCAGAGCTACTACCGGGAACAATCAGCCCCAGCATTTT	CASRATTGNNQPQHF
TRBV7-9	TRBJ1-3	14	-	TGTGCCAGCAGCTTAGTACAGGCTGGAAACACCATATATTTT	CASSLVQAGNTIYF
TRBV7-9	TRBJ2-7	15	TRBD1	TGTGCCAGCAGCTTGGACAGGGGGAGCTCCTACGAGCAGTACTTC	CASSLDRGSSYEQYF
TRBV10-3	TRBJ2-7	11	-	TGTGCCATCAGTGAGCTCGGCGAGCAGTACTTC	CAISELGEQYF
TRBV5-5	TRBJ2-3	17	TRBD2	TGTGCCAGCAGCTACCGACTAGCGGGGGTTAGCACAGATACGCAGTATTTT	CASSYRLAGVSTDTQYF
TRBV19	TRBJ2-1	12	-	TGTGCCAGTAGTTCTCGAGGCAATGAGCAGTTCTTC	CASSSRGNEQFF
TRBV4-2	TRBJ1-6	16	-	TGTGCCAGCAGCCAAGATATTCAGGGTGGAGAATCACCCCTCCACTTT	CASSQDIQGGESPLHF
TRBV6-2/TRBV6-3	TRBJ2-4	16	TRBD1	TGTGCCAGCAGTTCCCCGCGGGGGACAGGGGGCCACATTCAGTACTTC	CASSSPRGTGGHIQYF
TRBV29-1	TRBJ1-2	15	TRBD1	TGCAGCGTTGACCCTTCGACAGGGGGGGACTATGGCTACACCTTC	CSVDPSTGGDYGYTF
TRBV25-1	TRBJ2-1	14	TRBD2	TGTGCCAGCAGTGACCCGGGGGGGCGGAATGAGCAGTTCTTC	CASSDPGGRNEQFF
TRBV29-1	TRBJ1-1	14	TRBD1	TGCAGCGTCCGAACCGGGACAGGGTACACTGAAGCTTTCTTT	CSVRTGTGYTEAFF
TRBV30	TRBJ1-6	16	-	TGTGCCTGGAGTGTCCCTCTACAGGGCTATAATTCACCCCTCCACTTT	CAWSVPLQGYNSPLHF
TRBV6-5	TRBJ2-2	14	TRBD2	TGTGCCAGCAGGACGGGGGGAGACACCGGGGAGCTGTTTTTT	CASRTGGDTGELFF
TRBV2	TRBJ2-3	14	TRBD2	TGTGCCAGCACCCTAGCGGGAGGGCCCGATACGCAGTATTTT	CASTLAGGPDTQYF
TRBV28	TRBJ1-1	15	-	TGTGCCAGCAGTGGATTTGGGGGGAGTAGCACTGAAGCTTTCTTT	CASSGFGGSSTEAFF
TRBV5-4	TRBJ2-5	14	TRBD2	TGTGCCAGCAGCGGACTAGCGGGAACGGAGACCCAGTACTTC	CASSGLAGTETQYF
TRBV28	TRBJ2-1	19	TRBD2	TGTGCCAGCAGTGACTCCGGGACTAGCGGGCTTAGCTCCTACAATGAGCAGTTCTTC	CASSDSGTSGLSSYNEQFF
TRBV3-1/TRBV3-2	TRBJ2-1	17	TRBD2	TGTGCCAGCAGCCACCGCACGGAAGCGGGAGTTAAGAATGAGCAGTTCTTC	CASSHRTEAGVKNEQFF
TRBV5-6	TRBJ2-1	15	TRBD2	TGTGCCAGCAGCTCGGGACTAGCGGGGAACAATGAGCAGTTCTTC	CASSSGLAGNNEQFF
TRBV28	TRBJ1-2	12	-	TGTGCCAGCAGTTTCCGGGGCTATGGCTACACCTTC	CASSFRGYGYTF
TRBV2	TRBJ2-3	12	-	TGTGCCAGCAGGCCTCTATGGGATACGCAGTATTTT	CASRPLWDTQYF
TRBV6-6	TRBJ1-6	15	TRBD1	TGTGCCAGCAGGCGGCCGGGACAGTCGGATTCACCCCTCCACTTT	CASRRPGQSDSPLHF
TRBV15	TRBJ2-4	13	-	TGTGCCACCAGCAGAGGGGGGGAAAACATTCAGTACTTC	CATSRGGENIQYF
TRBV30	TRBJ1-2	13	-	TGTGCCTGGAGTGAGGGACATAACTATGGCTACACCTTC	CAWSEGHNYGYTF
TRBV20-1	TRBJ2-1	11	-	TGCAGTGCTAAACTGTTCAATGAGCAGTTCTTC	CSAKLFNEQFF
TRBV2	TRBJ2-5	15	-	TGTGCCAGCAGGCGGGACAGCTGGTTGGAAGAGACCCAGTACTTC	CASRRDSWLEETQYF
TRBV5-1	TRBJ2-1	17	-	TGCGCCAGCAGCTTGGAAGGGGCACAGGGCTCCTACAATGAGCAGTTCTTC	CASSLEGAQGSYNEQFF
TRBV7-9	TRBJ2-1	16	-	TGTGCCAGCAGGCCAGACTCCCACCTTTCCTACAATGAGCAGTTCTTC	CASRPDSHLSYNEQFF
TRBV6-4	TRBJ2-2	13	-	TGTGCCAGCAGTCCGACTAACACCGGGGAGCTGTTTTTT	CASSPTNTGELFF
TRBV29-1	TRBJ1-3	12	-	TGCAGCTTCGAGACAGCCGGAAACACCATATATTTT	CSFETAGNTIYF
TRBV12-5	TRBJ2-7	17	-	TGTGCTAGTGGTTTGGGGGGAATTGATTTGGAGGACTACGAGCAGTACTTC	CASGLGGIDLEDYEQYF
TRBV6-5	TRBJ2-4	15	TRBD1	TGTGCCAGCAGCTACCGGGACAGGGGGGAAAACATTCAGTACTTC	CASSYRDRGENIQYF
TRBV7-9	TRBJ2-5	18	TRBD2	TGTGCCAGCAGCTTAGGGCTAGCGGGAGAGAACACCCGAGAGACCCAGTACTTC	CASSLGLAGENTRETQYF
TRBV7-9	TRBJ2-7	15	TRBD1	TGTGCCAGCAGCTTCGGACAGGGAGGTTCCGACGAGCAGTACTTC	CASSFGQGGSDEQYF
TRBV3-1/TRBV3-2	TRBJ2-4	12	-	TGTGCCAGCAGCACAGAGGGAGGCATTCAGTACTTC	CASSTEGGIQYF
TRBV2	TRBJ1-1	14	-	TGTGCCAGCAGGGGGCAGGGAAGGGGCACTGAAGCTTTCTTT	CASRGQGRGTEAFF
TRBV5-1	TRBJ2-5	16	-	TGCGCCAGCAGCTTGGTAGGGTCAGGGTCATGGGAGACCCAGTACTTC	CASSLVGSGSWETQYF
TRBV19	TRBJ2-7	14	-	TGTGCCAGTAGTACCATGTGGGGCCCTTACGAGCAGTACTTC	CASSTMWGPYEQYF
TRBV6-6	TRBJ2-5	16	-	TGTGCCAGCAGTAGAACCCAGGGACTGTCCCAAGAGACCCAGTACTTC	CASSRTQGLSQETQYF
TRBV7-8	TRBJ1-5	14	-	TGTGCCAGCAGCTTAGCGCCGGGAGATCAGCCCCAGCATTTT	CASSLAPGDQPQHF